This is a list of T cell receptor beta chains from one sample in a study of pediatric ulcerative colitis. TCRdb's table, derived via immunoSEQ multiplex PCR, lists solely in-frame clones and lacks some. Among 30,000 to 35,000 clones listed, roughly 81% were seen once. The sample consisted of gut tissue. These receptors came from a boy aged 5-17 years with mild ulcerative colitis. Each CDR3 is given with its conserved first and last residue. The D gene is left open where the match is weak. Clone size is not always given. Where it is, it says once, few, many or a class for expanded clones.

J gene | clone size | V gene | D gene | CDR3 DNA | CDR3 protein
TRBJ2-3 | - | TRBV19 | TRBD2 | TGTGCCAGTAGTTGGACTAGCGGGGAAGGAGATACGCAGTATTTT | CASSWTSGEGDTQYF
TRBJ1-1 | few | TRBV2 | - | TGTGCCAGCGCCCGCACGGCAGTGAACACTGAAGCTTTCTTT | CASARTAVNTEAFF
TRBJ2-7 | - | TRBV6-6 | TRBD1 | TGTGCCAGCAGGCTGGACAGGGGTTTGCGGGGTGAGCAGTACTTC | CASRLDRGLRGEQYF
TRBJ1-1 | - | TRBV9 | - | TGTGCCAGCAGCGTAGAAGCTGGGGGGCGAACTGAAGCTTTCTTT | CASSVEAGGRTEAFF
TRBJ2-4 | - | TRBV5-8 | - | TGTGCCAGCAGCTTGGCCCGCCAAGGGGGTAACATTCAGTACTTC | CASSLARQGGNIQYF
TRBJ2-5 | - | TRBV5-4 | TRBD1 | TGTGCCAGCAGCGGGGGACAGGGGCGAGAGACCCAGTACTTC | CASSGGQGRETQYF
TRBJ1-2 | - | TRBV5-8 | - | TGTGCCAGCAGCTTGGTTGGCATCCGAGGCTACACCTTC | CASSLVGIRGYTF
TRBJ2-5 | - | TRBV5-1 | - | TGCGCCAGCAGCTCCGGGGTGGAGGAGACCCAGTACTTC | CASSSGVEETQYF
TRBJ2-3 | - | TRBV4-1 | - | TGCGCCAGCAGCCAGGGGCCGAGCACAGATACGCAGTATTTT | CASSQGPSTDTQYF
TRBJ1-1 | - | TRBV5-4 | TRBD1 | TGTGCCAGCAGCCTACAGGGGTCGAACACTGAAGCTTTCTTT | CASSLQGSNTEAFF
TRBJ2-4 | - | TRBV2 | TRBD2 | TGTGCCAGCAGTATCGCTAGCGGGGGGGGAACAGTAGCCAAAAACATTCAGTACTTC | CASSIASGGGTVAKNIQYF
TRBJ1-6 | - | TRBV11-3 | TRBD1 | TGTGCCAGCAGCGTCCGACAGGGAACAAATTCACCCCTCCACTTT | CASSVRQGTNSPLHF
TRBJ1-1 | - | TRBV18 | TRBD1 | TGTGCCAGCTCACTAACAGGGGATTCGATGAACACTGAAGCTTTCTTT | CASSLTGDSMNTEAFF
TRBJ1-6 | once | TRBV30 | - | TGTGCCTGGAGTGGTCCCGGGAATGGTTATTCACCCCTCCACTTT | CAWSGPGNGYSPLHF
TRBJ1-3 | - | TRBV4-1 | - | TGCGCCAGCAGCCAAGATCTGGACGGGGACTCTGGAAACACCATATATTTT | CASSQDLDGDSGNTIYF
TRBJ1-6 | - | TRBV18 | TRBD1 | TGTGCCAGCTCACTCGACAGGGTTAATTCACCCCTCCACTTT | CASSLDRVNSPLHF
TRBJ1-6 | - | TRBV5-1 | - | TGCGCCAGCAGCTTGTTCCGGGACTTTAATTCACCCCTCCACTTT | CASSLFRDFNSPLHF
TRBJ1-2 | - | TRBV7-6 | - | TGTGCCAGCAGCTTAGTCGGACATGCCCGAACGGGTGGCTACACCTTC | CASSLVGHARTGGYTF
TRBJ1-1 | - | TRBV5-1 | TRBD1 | TGCGCCAGCAGCTTGGGCGGGACAGGGGTGAATATGGAGGCTTTCTTT | CASSLGGTGVNMEAFF
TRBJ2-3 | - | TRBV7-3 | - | TGTGCCAGCAGCTTAAGGCGGGGCGACGCGCAGTATTTT | CASSLRRGDAQYF
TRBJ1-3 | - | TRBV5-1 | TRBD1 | TGCGCCAGCAGCCCTTCCTCCTCCAGGGGGCCAGCTGGAAACACCATATATTTT | CASSPSSSRGPAGNTIYF
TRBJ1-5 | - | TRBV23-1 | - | TGCGCCAGCAGTCAACCCGGTCCACTTACAGAGCTCCAAAATTATAGCAATCAGCCCCAGCATTTT | CASSQPGPLTELQNYSNQPQHF
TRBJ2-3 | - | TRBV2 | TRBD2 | TGTGCCAGCAGTGAAGGACTAGCGGTGTCATTTCAGTATTTT | CASSEGLAVSFQYF
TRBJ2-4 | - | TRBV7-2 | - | TGTGCCAGCAGCCCCTCGGCTCACTCCCAAAACATTCAGTACTTC | CASSPSAHSQNIQYF
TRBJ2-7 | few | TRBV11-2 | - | TGTGCCAGCTCCAGCAGCTTTCAACCTCGAGAGCAGTACTTC | CASSSSFQPREQYF
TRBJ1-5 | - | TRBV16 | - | TGTGCCAGCAGCCCGGCTGGGCGGAATCAGCCCCAGCATTTT | CASSPAGRNQPQHF
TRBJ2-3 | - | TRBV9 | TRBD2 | TGTGCCAGCAGCGTAGGACTAGCCGCAGATACGCAGTATTTT | CASSVGLAADTQYF
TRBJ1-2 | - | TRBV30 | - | TGTGCCTGGAGTGTACCTCGGGAGGGCTATGGCTACACCTTC | CAWSVPREGYGYTF
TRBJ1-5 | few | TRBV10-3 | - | TGTGCCACCGACAGGTTTTATAGCAATCAGCCCCAGCATTTT | CATDRFYSNQPQHF
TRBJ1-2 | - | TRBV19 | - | TGTGCCAGTAGAGTTCCCCGGGGCTATGGCTACACCTTC | CASRVPRGYGYTF
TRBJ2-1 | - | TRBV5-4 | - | TGTGCCAGCAGCTATCCATACAATGAGCAGTTCTTC | CASSYPYNEQFF
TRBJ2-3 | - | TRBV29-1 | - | TGCAGCGCTGGGACAATCCACTTTACAGATACGCAGTATTTT | CSAGTIHFTDTQYF
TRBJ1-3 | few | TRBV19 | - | TGTGCCAGTGGGATCTCTGGAAACACCATATATTTT | CASGISGNTIYF
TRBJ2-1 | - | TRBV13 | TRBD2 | TGTGCCAGCAGCGGCCCCCACGGGCGGGGGGTCAATGAGCAGTTCTTC | CASSGPHGRGVNEQFF
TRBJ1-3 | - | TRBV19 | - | TGTGCCAGTAGTCCTGGAAACACCATATATTTT | CASSPGNTIYF
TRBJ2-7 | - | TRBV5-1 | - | TGCGCCAGCAGCTTGGACAAGAACTACGAGCAGTACTTC | CASSLDKNYEQYF
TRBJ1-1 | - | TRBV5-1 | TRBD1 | TGCGCCAGCAGCCGTCCGGGACAGGGAGCTTTCTTT | CASSRPGQGAFF
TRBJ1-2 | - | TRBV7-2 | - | TGTGCCAGCAGCTTATATCTTCGGCAGGACCATACGACGCTCTATGGCTACACCTTC | CASSLYLRQDHTTLYGYTF
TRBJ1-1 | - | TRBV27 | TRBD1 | TGTGCCAGCAGTATACAGGGGGGCGCTGAAGCTTTCTTT | CASSIQGGAEAFF
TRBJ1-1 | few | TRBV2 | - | TGTGCCAGCAGGAATCCGACTGAAGCTTTCTTT | CASRNPTEAFF
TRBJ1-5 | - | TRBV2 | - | TGTGCCAGCAGTGAACGGTTCAGGCCTCATAGCAATCAGCCCCAGCATTTT | CASSERFRPHSNQPQHF
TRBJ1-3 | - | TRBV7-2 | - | TGTGCCAGCAGCTTACAGTGGGGGAGCTCTGGAAACACCATATATTTT | CASSLQWGSSGNTIYF